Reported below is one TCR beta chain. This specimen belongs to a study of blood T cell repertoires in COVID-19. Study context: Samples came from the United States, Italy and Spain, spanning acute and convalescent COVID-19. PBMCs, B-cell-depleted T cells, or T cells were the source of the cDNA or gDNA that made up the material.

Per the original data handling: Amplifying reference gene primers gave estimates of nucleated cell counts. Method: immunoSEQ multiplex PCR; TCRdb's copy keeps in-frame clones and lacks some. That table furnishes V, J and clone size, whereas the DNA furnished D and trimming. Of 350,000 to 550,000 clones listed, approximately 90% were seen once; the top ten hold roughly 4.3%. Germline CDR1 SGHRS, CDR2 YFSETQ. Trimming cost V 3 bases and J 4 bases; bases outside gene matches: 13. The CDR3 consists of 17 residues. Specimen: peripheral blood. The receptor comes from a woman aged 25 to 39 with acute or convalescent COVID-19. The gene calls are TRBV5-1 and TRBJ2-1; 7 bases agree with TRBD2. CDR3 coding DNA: TGCGCCAGCAGCTGGCCTTTGGCGGGGGAGATATACAATGAGCAGTTCTTC. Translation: CASSWPLAGEIYNEQFF.